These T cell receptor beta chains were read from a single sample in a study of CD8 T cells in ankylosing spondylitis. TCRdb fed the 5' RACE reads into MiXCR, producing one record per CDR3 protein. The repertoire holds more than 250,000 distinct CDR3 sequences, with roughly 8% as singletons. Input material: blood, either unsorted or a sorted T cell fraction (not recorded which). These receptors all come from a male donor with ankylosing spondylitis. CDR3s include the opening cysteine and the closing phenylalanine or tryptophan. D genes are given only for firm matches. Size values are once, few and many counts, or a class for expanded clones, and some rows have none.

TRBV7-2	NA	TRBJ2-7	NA	TGTGCCAGCAGCTTAGTCAGCCACCTCTACGAGCAGTACTTC	CASSLVSHLYEQYF
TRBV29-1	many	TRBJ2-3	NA	TGCAGCGTGCCCCGGGTTTCGGCGGGAGATACGCAGTATTTT	CSVPRVSAGDTQYF
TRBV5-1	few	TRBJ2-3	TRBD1	TGCGCCAGCAGCTTGGAAGGACGGGACAGAACAGATACGCAGTATTTT	CASSLEGRDRTDTQYF
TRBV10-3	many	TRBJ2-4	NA	TGTGCCATCAGTGATTCTGTGGGGTTAGCCAAAAACATTCAGTACTTC	CAISDSVGLAKNIQYF
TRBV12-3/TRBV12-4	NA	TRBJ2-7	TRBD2	TGTGCCAGCAGTGCCCGGGGGGGCGCCTACGAGCAGTACTTC	CASSARGGAYEQYF
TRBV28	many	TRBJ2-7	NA	TGTGCCAGCAGCTACCCCTCACGGGGGAACGAGCAGTACTTC	CASSYPSRGNEQYF
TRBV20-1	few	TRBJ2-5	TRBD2	TGCAGTGCTAGGGCGATCCCACTAGCGGTTTTAGAGACCCAGTACTTC	CSARAIPLAVLETQYF
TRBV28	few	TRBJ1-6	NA	TGTGCCAGCAGTCAAGGGGGGTCGGCCTCCTATAATTCACCCCTCCACTTT	CASSQGGSASYNSPLHF
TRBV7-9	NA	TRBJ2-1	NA	TGTGCCAGCAGCGGGGACGTAACGGACAATGAGCAGTTCTTC	CASSGDVTDNEQFF
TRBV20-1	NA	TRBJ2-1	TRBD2	TGCAGTGCTGGAACCGGACTAGCCAATGAGCAGTTCTTC	CSAGTGLANEQFF
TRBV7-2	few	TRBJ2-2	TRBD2	TGTGCCAGCAGCACGACTAGCGGGAGGGCGGAAACCGGGGAGCTGTTTTTT	CASSTTSGRAETGELFF
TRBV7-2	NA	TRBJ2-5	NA	TGTGCCAGCAGCTTAGTTGAAGCAGAGACCCAGTACTTC	CASSLVEAETQYF
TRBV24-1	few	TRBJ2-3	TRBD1	TGTGCCACCAGTGAAACAGGGGCCACCACAGATACGCAGTATTTT	CATSETGATTDTQYF
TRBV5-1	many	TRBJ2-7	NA	TGCGCCAGCAGCTTGACAGGGAGTCCCTACGAGCAGTACTTC	CASSLTGSPYEQYF
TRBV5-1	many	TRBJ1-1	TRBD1	TGCGCCAGCAGCCCCCCTGCAGGGGGCACTGAAGCTTTCTTT	CASSPPAGGTEAFF
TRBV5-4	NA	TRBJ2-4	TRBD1	TGTGCCAGCAGCCTGGGGGTGGCAGGGGGTAGTTTGGCCAAAAACATTCAGTACTTC	CASSLGVAGGSLAKNIQYF
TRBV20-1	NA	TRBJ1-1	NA	TGCAGTGTTCCGAGTGATGTGAACACTGAAGCTTTCTTT	CSVPSDVNTEAFF
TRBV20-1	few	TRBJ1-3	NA	TGCAGTGCTAGGTACAGACACTCTGGAAACACCATATATTTT	CSARYRHSGNTIYF
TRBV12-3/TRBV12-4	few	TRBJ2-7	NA	TGTGCCAGCAGTTTATGGGGGACTACAGGGGGCGAGCAGTACTTC	CASSLWGTTGGEQYF
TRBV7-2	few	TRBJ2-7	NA	TGTGCCAGCAGCTCCCGGGACGGAGCCTACGAGCAGTACTTC	CASSSRDGAYEQYF
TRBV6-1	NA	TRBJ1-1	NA	TGTGCCAGCAGTGAAGCGCGAAAAACTGAAGCTTTCTTT	CASSEARKTEAFF
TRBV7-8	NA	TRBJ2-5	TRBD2	TGTGCCAGCAGCTCGGGACTAACCCATGCAGAGACCCAGTACTTC	CASSSGLTHAETQYF
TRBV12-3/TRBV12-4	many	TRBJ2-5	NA	TGTGCCAGCCGCCTAGCCGCGGGCCAAGAGACCCAGTACTTC	CASRLAAGQETQYF
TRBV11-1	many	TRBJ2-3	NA	TGTGCCAGCAGCTTCCGAACAGGTAGCACAGATACGCAGTATTTT	CASSFRTGSTDTQYF
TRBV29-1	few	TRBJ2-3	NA	TGCAGCGTAAGAGGGGTTCCCACAGATACGCAGTATTTT	CSVRGVPTDTQYF
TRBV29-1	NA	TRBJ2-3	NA	TGCAGCGCTGCGCCGGGAACGAATACGCAGTATTTT	CSAAPGTNTQYF
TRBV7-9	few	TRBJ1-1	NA	TGTGCCAGCAGCATTGCAGGCAGCACTGAAGCTTTCTTT	CASSIAGSTEAFF
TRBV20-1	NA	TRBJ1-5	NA	TGCAGTGCTAGAGATCCGGGGGCTGAAAATCAGCCCCAGCATTTT	CSARDPGAENQPQHF
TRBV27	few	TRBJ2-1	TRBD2	TGTGCCAGCAGCCCCGGGACTAGCGGTTACAATGAGCAGTTCTTC	CASSPGTSGYNEQFF
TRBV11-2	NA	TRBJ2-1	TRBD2	TGTGCCAGCAGCTCAACGGGACTACCCGACAATGAGCAGTTCTTC	CASSSTGLPDNEQFF
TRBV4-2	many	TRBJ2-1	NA	TGTGCCAGCAGCCAAGCGGGAACCTACAATGAGCAGTTCTTC	CASSQAGTYNEQFF
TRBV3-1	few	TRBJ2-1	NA	TGTGCCAGCAGCCCAAGTCTGTGGCGGGCCTACAATGAGCAGTTCTTC	CASSPSLWRAYNEQFF
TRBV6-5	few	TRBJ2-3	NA	TGTGCCAGCAGTTCGGGAGTGGTCGATACGCAGTATTTT	CASSSGVVDTQYF
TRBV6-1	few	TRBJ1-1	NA	TGTGCCAGCAGGGGAAGAGGAAACACTGAAGCTTTCTTT	CASRGRGNTEAFF
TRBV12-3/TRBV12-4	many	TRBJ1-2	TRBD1	TGTGCCAGCACCTGGACAGGGGGAAATAATGGCTACACCTTC	CASTWTGGNNGYTF
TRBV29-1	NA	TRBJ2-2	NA	TGCAGCGTTGTGGTCGGAGGCTCCGGGGAGCTGTTTTTT	CSVVVGGSGELFF
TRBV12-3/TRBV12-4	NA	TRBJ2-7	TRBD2	TGTGCCAGCAGACCAAGCGGGAGGGGGGGATACGAGCAGTACTTC	CASRPSGRGGYEQYF
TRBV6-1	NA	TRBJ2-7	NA	TGTGCCAGCACCCCCAGCGGAACTCGATTCTCCTACGAGCAGTACTTC	CASTPSGTRFSYEQYF
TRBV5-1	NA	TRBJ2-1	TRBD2	TGCGCCAGCAGCTTGGCTAGCGGGAGGCCCGTCTTAGGCGGTGAGCAGTTCTTC	CASSLASGRPVLGGEQFF
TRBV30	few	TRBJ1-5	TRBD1	TGTGCCTGGAGCGGGACAGGGAGTCAGCCCCAGCATTTT	CAWSGTGSQPQHF